The 11 T cell receptor beta chains reported below all come from one sample, sequenced in a study of CD8 T cells in Susac syndrome. The authors reverse transcribed roughly 0.5 to 1 ug RNA with random hexamers. TCRdb fed the immunoSEQ multiplex PCR reads into MiXCR, producing one record per CDR3 protein. The sample lists about 290,000 distinct CDR3 sequences, roughly 90% occurring once. The sample taken for sequencing was CD8+ T cells from PBMCs. Source of these receptors: a human donor with multiple sclerosis.

V and J are TRBV4-3 and TRBJ2-2, with TRBD1 identical over 11 bases. The CDR3 has 17 amino acids. Germline assignment: CDR1 LGHNA and CDR2 YSLEER. J was trimmed by 4 bases and V by 2 bases; bases with no gene match: 6. The DNA of the CDR3 is TGCGCCAGCAGCCAATGGGACAGGGGGATCGGCACCGGGGAGCTGTTTTTT. It translates to CASSQWDRGIGTGELFF.

This clonotype was detected a few times. The chain links TRBV7-2 to TRBJ2-7; 7 bases align to TRBD1. The trim removed 4 bases at V and 6 bases at J, leaving 6 bases unmatched. This CDR3 comprises 13 residues. The germline CDR1 and CDR2 sequences are SGHTA and FQGNSA. The CDR3 sequence is CASSSGTASEQYF. In nucleotides, the CDR3 is TGTGCCAGCAGCTCCGGGACAGCGTCCGAGCAGTACTTC.

This chain links TRBV5-6 with TRBJ2-2; D ambiguous. The CDR3 contains 16 residues. Trimming took off 0 bases at V and 2 bases at J, with 11 bases between the two ends. Per germline, CDR1 SGHDT and CDR2 YYEEEE. CDR3 bases: TGTGCCAGCAGCTTGGTACCTCTCCCCAACACCGGGGAGCTGTTTTTT. This gives the protein CASSLVPLPNTGELFF.

The chain employs TRBV29-1 and TRBJ2-7, with D possibly called TRBD1 or TRBD2 (5 bases each). The CDR3 is 13 amino acids. Trimming shortened V by 4 bases and J by 6 bases, and 16 bases separated the two germline ends. Germline V gene data show CDR1 as SQVTM and CDR2 as ANQGSEA. The CDR3, as DNA: TGCAGCGTTGGCGCTAGGGGAGAGGGCGAGCAGTACTTC. Its protein is CSVGARGEGEQYF.

The V gene is TRBV20-1, the J gene TRBJ2-4, with D possibly TRBD2 on 7 matching bases. V shed 6 bases and J shed 1 base, with 13 bases lying between them. Germline loops: CDR1 DFQATT, CDR2 SNEGSKA (reference sequence). The CDR3 totals 14 residues. CDR3: CSATKGGAKNIQYF. DNA for the CDR3: TGCAGTGCCACAAAGGGGGGGGCCAAAAACATTCAGTACTTC.

V usage is TRBV6-1 and J usage is TRBJ2-1, with no clear D. Trimming took 7 bases from V and 0 from J, leaving 7 bases between them. The CDR3 covers 13 residues. Germline CDR1 MNHNS, CDR2 SASEGT. In nucleotides, the CDR3 is TGTGCCAGCAAAAAGATCTCCTACAATGAGCAGTTCTTC. Protein: CASKKISYNEQFF.

J is TRBJ2-4 and V is TRBV29-1; no clear D gene. V dropped 4 bases and J dropped 6 bases, with 13 bases sitting between them. CDR3 length: 13 residues. CDR1 and CDR2 from the germline V gene are SQVTM and ANQGSEA. DNA for the CDR3: TGCAGCGTTGTAACAAGTTGGGGAAACATTCAGTACTTC. It is translated as CSVVTSWGNIQYF.

This clonotype was detected only once. J is TRBJ1-5 and V is TRBV24-1; D unclear. CDR3 length: 12 amino acids. The germline V gene encodes CDR1 KGHDR and CDR2 SFDVKD. V was clipped by 9 bases and J by 2 bases, with 7 bases between them. The CDR3 is CATQEGNQPQHF. The CDR3 coding sequence is TGTGCCACCCAAGAGGGCAATCAGCCCCAGCATTTT.

V usage is TRBV5-4 and J usage is TRBJ2-3; D is undetermined. Germline lookup yields CDR1 SGHNT and CDR2 YYREEE (reference sequence). The V end was cut by 2 bases, the J end by 2 bases, with 9 bases between. The CDR3 has 14 amino acids. The CDR3 bases are TGTGCCAGCAGCTTTTGGGGTTACACAGATACGCAGTATTTT. Its translation: CASSFWGYTDTQYF.

The rearrangement joins TRBV2 to TRBJ2-7; 8 nucleotides match TRBD2. Trimming at V came to 11 bases and at J to 3 bases, leaving 6 bases not matched to a gene. This CDR3 comprises 12 residues. Germline assignment: CDR1 SNHLY and CDR2 FYNNEI. CDR3 residues: CAGTSVGYEQYF. For the CDR3, the DNA is TGTGCCGGGACTAGTGTCGGCTACGAGCAGTACTTC.

Regarding this clonotype: One end of the junction does not line up with germline, which may come from a read error. This rearrangement joins TRBV7-7 to TRBJ2-3; D might be TRBD1 (6 bases). Germline assignment: CDR1 SSHAT and CDR2 FNYEAQ (reference sequence). The CDR3 is 16 residues long. The CDR3 bases are TGTGCTAGCAGCCTCGGATCAGGGGCCTTCACAGATACGCAGTATTTT. Its translation is CASSLGSGAFTDTQYF.